These 7 T cell receptor beta chains were all obtained from the same sample, sequenced in a study of cytomegalovirus exposure and HLA in healthy donors. Primers: 60 Vbeta forward and 13 Jbeta reverse. The protocol was immunoSEQ multiplex PCR, while the TCRdb copy is restricted to in-frame clones and leaves out a portion. The data show about 110,000 clones, over 70% seen once. Material: PBMCs. The receptors derive from a female donor in good health and CMV-seronegative.

This chain links TRBV28 with TRBJ1-4; D is ambiguous. The CDR3 contains 18 residues. Germline V gene lookup returns CDR1 MDHEN and CDR2 SYDVKM. The V gene lost 4 bases and the J gene lost 0 bases, with 18 bases spanning the gap. The CDR3 reads CASSYDYRQPTTNEKLFF. The CDR3 DNA follows: TGTGCCAGCAGTTACGATTACAGACAACCTACAACTAATGAAAAACTGTTTTTT.

This sequence joins TRBV15 and TRBJ2-7; D is undetermined. Germline lookup yields CDR1 LNHNV and CDR2 YYDKDF (reference sequence). This CDR3 is built from 15 residues. The germline V and J ends were trimmed by 1 base and 0 bases, with 10 bases remaining between them. CDR3 residues: CATSRGSVASYEQYF. The CDR3 nucleotides read TGTGCCACCAGCAGAGGGTCGGTCGCCTCCTACGAGCAGTACTTC. The complete variable domain, with remaining parts taken from reference TRBV15 and TRBJ2-7, reads DAMVIQNPRYQVTQFGKPVTLSCSQTLNHNVMYWYQQKSSQAPKLLFHYYDKDFNNEADTPDNFQSRRPNTSFCFLDIRSPGLGDTAMYLCATSRGSVASYEQYFGPGTRLTVT.

The chain recombines TRBV23-1 with TRBJ2-7, with D perhaps TRBD1 (6 bases). TRBV23-1 is annotated as an ORF whose role is uncertain. The CDR3 consists of 16 residues. V was shortened by 4 bases and J by 2 bases, with 18 bases between the two germline ends. CDR3 sequence: CASSLRTANPAYEQYF. CDR3 DNA sequence: TGCGCCAGCAGTCTCCGGACAGCCAATCCGGCCTACGAGCAGTACTTC.

The chain uses TRBV9 and TRBJ2-1, with 8 bases matching TRBD2. The CDR3 length is 15 residues. With V trimmed by 2 bases and J by 9 bases, 10 bases remained unmatched. Per germline, CDR1 SGDLS and CDR2 YYNGEE. In nucleotides, the CDR3 is TGTGCCAGCAGCGTTTCCGGGACTAGTATTATTGAGCAGTTCTTC. It is translated as CASSVSGTSIIEQFF.

This clone was picked up a small number of times. The chain uses TRBV6-5 and TRBJ1-3; TRBD1 matches at 7 bases. V lost 6 bases to trimming and J lost 2 bases; unmatched junction nucleotides: 7. The germline CDR1 and CDR2 sequences are MNHEY and SVGAGI. The CDR3 extends over 15 amino acids. The CDR3 spells CASRKDRAAGNTIYF. The CDR3 DNA sequence: TGTGCCAGCAGGAAAGACAGGGCCGCTGGAAACACCATATATTTT.

This clone was seen more than once but under ten times. V gene TRBV6-5 combines with J gene TRBJ1-4; D is unresolved. Germline CDR1 reads MNHEY; CDR2 reads SVGAGI. V was trimmed by 8 bases and J by 4 bases, leaving 11 bases between them. The CDR3 runs 13 residues. The DNA of the CDR3 is TGTGCCAGCGTCCGGCAGGTTAATGAAAAACTGTTTTTT. This sequence encodes CASVRQVNEKLFF.

The V gene is TRBV15, the J gene TRBJ2-2; the D gene is possibly TRBD1 (6 bases). CDR3 length equals 16 residues. In germline, CDR1 is LNHNV, CDR2 YYDKDF (reference sequence). Trimming stripped 1 base from V and 4 bases from J, with 13 bases between. The CDR3 nucleotides read TGTGCCACCAGCAGAGGGGACACACGAAGCACCGGGGAGCTGTTTTTT. As protein: CATSRGDTRSTGELFF.